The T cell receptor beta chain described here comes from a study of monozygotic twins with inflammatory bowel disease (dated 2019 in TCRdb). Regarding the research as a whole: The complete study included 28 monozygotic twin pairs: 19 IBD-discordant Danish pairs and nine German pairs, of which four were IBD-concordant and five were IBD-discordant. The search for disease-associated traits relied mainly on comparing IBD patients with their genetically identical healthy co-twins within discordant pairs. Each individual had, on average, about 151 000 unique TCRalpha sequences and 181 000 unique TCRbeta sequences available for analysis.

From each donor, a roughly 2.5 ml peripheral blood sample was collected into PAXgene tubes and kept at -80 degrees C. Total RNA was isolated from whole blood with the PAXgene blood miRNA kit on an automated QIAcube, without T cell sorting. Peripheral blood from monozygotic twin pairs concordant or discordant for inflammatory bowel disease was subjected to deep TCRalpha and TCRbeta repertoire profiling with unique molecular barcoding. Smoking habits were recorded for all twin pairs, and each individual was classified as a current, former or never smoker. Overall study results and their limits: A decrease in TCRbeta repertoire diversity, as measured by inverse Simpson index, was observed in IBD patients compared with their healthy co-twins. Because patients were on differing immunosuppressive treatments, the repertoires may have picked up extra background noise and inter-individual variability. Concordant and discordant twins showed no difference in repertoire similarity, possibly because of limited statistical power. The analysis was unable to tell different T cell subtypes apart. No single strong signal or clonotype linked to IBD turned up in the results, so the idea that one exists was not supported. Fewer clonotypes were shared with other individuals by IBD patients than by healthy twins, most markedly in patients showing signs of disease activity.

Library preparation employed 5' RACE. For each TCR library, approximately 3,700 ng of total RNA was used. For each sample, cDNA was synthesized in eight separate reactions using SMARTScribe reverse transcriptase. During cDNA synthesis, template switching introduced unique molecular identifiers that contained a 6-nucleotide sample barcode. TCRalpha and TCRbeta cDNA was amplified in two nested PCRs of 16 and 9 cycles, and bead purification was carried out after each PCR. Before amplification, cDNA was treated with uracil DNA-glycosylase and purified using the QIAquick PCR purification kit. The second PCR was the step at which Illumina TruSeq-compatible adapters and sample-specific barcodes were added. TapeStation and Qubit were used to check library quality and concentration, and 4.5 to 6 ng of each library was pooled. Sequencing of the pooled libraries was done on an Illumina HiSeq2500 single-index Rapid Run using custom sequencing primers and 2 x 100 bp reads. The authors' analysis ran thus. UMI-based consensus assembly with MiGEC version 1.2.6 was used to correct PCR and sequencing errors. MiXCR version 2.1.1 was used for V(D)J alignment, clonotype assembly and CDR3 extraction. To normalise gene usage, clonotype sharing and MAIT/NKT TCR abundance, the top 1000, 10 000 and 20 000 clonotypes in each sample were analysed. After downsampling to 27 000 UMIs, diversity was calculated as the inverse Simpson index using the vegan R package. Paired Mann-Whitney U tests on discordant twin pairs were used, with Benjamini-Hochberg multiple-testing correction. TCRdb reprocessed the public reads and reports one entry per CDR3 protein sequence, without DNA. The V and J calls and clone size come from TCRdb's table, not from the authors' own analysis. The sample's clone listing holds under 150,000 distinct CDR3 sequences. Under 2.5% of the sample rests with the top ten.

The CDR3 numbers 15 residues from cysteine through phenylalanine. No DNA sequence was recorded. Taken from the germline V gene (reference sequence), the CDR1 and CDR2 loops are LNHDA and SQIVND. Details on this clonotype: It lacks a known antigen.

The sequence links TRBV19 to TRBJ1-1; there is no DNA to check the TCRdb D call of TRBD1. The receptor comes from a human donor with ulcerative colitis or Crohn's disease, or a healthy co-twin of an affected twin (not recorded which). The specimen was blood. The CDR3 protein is CASSPKAQGQTEAFF.